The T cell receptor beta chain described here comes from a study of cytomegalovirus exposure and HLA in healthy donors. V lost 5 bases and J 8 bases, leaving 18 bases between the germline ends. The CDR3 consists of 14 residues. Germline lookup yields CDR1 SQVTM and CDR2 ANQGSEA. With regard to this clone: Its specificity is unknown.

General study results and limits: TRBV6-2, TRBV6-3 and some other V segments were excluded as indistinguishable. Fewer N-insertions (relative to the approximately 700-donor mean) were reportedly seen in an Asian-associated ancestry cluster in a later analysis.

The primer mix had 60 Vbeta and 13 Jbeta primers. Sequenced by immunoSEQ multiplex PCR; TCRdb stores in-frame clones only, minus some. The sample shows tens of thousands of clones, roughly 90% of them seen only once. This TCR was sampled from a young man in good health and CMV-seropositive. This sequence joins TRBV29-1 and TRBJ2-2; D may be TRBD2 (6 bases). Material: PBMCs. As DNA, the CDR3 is TGCAGCGTTCTTTCAGGGTTTGGAGGGGGGGAGCTGTTTTTT. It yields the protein CSVLSGFGGGELFF.